Included here is one TCR beta chain sequence, with context. Its antigen is unknown. No base quality values were provided; no much bigger clone lies one nucleotide off. This specimen's time point label, per the study, means: around 45 days after influenza vaccine administration. Receptors were amplified or captured by RT-PCR. Sequencing used an Illumina HiSeq 2500. In TCRdb, the public reads were trimmed at Q25 with fastp and aligned with MiXCR, with productive beta chains retained. Every entry covers one CDR3 protein and lists the most common genes and DNA from its rows. The sample has approximately 500,000 distinct CDR3 sequences on record, 10% to 15% of them singletons. The ten largest account for roughly 14% of the sample. This sample is part of a study of response to subunit inactivated influenza vaccine listed by TCRdb under 2018. Study-wide context: Deep quantitative profiling of the T cell receptor repertoire was used in the study to follow responses to a trivalent subunit inactivated influenza vaccine.

What the study reported, not specific to this receptor: The authors proposed that each seasonal influenza vaccination may bring in only a limited number of new T cells.

The sequence was collected from a man aged 50 to 59 who received an inactivated influenza vaccine. Donor details come from another sample of the same person, matched by shared clones. Sequences were derived from PBMCs from blood, sampled more than 35 days after vaccination.

The DNA sequence is given as TGCAGCGCCCTCGGACAGGGGGCGACCGGGGAGCTGTTTTTT. Translated, it gives CSALGQGATGELFF. The V and J genes are TRBV29-1 and TRBJ2-2; TRBD1 aligns with 11 central bases. The germline V and J ends show losses of 7 bases and 5 bases respectively, and no gene match explains 6 bases of the junction. The germline V gene sets CDR1 to SQVTM and CDR2 to ANQGSEA. From cysteine to phenylalanine, the CDR3 is 14 amino acids long. The entry retains the CDR3 DNA only, 42 bases that are in frame from base 1.